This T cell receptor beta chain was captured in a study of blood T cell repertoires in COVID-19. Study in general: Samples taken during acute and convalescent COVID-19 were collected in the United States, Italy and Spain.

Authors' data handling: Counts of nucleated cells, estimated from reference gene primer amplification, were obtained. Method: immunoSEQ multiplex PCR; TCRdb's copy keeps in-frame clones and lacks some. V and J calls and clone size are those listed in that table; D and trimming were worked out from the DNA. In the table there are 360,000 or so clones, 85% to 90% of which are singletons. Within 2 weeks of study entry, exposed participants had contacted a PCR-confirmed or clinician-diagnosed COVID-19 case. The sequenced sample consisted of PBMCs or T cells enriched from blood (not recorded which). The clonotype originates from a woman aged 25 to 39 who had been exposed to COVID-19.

This chain's CDR3 is CASSRLQGQPQHF. CDR3 DNA sequence: TGTGCCAGCAGCCGACTACAGGGTCAACCCCAGCATTTT. The J gene is TRBJ1-5, the V gene TRBV12-3 or TRBV12-4, with TRBD1 as a possible D gene (6 bases). V was cut by 6 bases and J by 10 bases, with 16 bases left in between. CDR3 length: 13 residues.